The sequence of this TCR beta chain was determined in a study of blood T cell repertoires in COVID-19. As for this clone: Other DNA sequences in this specimen translate into the identical CDR3.

The table came from immunoSEQ multiplex PCR; TCRdb's copy has only in-frame clones and leaves some out. The table has more than 400,000 clones, approximately 86% seen once. CDR1 GTSNPN and CDR2 SVGIG come from the germline V gene (reference sequence). This CDR3 comprises 13 residues. V gave up 6 bases and J gave up 0 bases, with 9 bases separating them. The source material was PBMCs or T cells enriched from blood (not recorded which). The sequence was collected from a young woman who had recovered from COVID-19. The V and J genes are TRBV30 and TRBJ1-5, with D possibly matching TRBD1 (5 bases). CDR3 residues: CACSQGSNQPQHF. CDR3 DNA sequence: TGTGCCTGTTCGCAGGGTAGCAATCAGCCCCAGCATTTT.